The entry that follows covers one T cell receptor beta chain sequence. The antigen remains undetermined. The sample originates from a study of cytomegalovirus exposure and HLA in healthy donors. Study-wide points: Reported performance of the classifier showed diagnosis of cytomegalovirus status with high specificity and sensitivity. Associated with cytomegalovirus, according to the listing, were 170 or so TCR beta chains. TCR sequences were mostly rare, though some public TCRs occurred in many donors.

The protocol was immunoSEQ multiplex PCR, while the TCRdb copy is restricted to in-frame clones and leaves out a portion. The table records approximately 300,000 clones, roughly 89% of them present only once. CDR1 is SGHAT and CDR2 is FQNNGV in the germline V gene. The J segment lost 0 bases and the V segment lost 4 bases, leaving 8 bases of the junction unmatched. This CDR3 has 17 residues. The sequenced sample was PBMCs. V and J are TRBV11-2 and TRBJ1-4, with 7 bases aligning to TRBD1. This sequence was found in a woman aged 18 to 35 in good health and CMV-seronegative. DNA of the CDR3: TGTGCCAGCAGCTCCCTATCCGGGACAGCAACTAATGAAAAACTGTTTTTT. It codes for CASSSLSGTATNEKLFF.